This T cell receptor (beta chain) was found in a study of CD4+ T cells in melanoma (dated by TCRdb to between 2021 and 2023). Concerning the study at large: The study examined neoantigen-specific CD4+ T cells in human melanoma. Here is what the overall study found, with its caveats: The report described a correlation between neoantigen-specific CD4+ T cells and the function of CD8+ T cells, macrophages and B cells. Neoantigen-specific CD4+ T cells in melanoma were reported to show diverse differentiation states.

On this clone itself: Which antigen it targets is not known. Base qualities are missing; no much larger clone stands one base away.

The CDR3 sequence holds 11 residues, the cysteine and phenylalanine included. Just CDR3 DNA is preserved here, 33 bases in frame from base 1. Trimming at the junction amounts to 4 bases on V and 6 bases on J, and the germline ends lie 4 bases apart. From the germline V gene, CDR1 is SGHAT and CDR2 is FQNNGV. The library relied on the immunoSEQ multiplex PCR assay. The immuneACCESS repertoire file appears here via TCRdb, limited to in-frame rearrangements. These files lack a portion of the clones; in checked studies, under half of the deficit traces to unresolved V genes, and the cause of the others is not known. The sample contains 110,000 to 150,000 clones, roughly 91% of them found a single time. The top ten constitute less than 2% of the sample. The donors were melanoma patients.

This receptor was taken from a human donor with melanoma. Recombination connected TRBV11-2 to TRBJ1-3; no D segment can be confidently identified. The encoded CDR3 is CASSYANTIYF. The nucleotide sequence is TGTGCCAGCAGCTACGCAAACACCATATATTTT.